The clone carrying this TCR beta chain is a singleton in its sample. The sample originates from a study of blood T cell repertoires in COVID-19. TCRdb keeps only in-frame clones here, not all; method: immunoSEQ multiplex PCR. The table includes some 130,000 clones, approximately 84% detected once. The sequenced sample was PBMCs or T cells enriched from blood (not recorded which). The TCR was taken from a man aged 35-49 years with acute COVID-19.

The CDR3 DNA reads as TGTGCCAGCAGTGAACGGTTAACTTCCTCTGGAAACACCATATATTTT. Protein: CASSERLTSSGNTIYF. The chain recombines TRBV2 with TRBJ1-3; D gene unclear. The CDR3 has 16 amino acids. The germline gives CDR1 SNHLY, CDR2 FYNNEI. Trimming removed 2 bases from V and 0 bases from J, with 11 bases in between.